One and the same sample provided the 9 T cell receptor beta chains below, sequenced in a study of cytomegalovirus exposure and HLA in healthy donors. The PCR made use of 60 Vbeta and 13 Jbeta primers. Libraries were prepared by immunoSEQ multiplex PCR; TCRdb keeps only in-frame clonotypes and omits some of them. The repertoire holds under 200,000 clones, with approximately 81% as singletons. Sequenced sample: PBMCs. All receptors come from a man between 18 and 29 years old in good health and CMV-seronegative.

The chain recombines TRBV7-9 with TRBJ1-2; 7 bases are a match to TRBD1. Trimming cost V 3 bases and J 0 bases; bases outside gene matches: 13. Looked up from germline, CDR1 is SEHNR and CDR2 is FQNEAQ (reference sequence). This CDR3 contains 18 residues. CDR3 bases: TGTGCCAGCAGCTTCGGACAGGCGATCGGTACCGCTAACTATGGCTACACCTTC. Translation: CASSFGQAIGTANYGYTF.

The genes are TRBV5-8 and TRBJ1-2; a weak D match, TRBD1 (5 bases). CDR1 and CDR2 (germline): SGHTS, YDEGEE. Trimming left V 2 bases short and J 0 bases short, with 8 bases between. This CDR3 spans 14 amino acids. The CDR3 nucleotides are TGTGCCAGCAGCTTTCAACAGGCTAACTATGGCTACACCTTC. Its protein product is CASSFQQANYGYTF.

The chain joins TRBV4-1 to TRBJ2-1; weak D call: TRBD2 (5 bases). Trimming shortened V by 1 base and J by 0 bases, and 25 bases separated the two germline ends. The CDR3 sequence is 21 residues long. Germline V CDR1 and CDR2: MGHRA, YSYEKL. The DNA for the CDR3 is TGCGCCAGCAGCCAAGCGGAGGTTCATCCAGGTCTTAAGAGCTCCTACAATGAGCAGTTCTTC. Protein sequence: CASSQAEVHPGLKSSYNEQFF.

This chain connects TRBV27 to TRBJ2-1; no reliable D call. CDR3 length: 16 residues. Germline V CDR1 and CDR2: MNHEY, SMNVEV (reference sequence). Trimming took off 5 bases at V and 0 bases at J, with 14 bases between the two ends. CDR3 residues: CASSPPGLSSYNEQFF. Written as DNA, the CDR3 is TGTGCCAGCAGTCCCCCCGGTCTGAGCTCCTACAATGAGCAGTTCTTC.

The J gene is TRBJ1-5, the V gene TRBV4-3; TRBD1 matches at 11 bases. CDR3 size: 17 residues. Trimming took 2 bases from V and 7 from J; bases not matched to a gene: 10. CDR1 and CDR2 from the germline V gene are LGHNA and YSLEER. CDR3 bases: TGCGCCAGCAGCCAAACCTCCGGACAGGGGGCGAGGCAGCCCCAGCATTTT. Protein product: CASSQTSGQGARQPQHF.

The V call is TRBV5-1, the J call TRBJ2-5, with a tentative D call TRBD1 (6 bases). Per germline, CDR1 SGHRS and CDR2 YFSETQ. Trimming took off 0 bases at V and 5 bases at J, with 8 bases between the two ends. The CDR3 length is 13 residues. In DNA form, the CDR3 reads TGCGCCAGCAGCTTGGACAGGGCTGAGACCCAGTACTTC. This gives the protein CASSLDRAETQYF.

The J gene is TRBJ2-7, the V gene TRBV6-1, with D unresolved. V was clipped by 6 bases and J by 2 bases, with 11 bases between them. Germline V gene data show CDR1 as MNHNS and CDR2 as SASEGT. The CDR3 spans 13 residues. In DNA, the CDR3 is TGTGCCAGCAGCCCGGGTTTTACCTACGAGCAGTACTTC. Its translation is CASSPGFTYEQYF.

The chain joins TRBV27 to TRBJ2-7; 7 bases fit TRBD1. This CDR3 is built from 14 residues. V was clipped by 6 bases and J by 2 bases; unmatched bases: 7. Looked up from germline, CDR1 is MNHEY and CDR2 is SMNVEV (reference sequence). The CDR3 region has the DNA TGTGCCAGCAGCCCAGGGACAGCGACCTACGAGCAGTACTTC. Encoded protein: CASSPGTATYEQYF.

The CDR3 sequence: CASSPGQGFGDSNQPQHF. In nucleotides, the CDR3 is TGTGCCAGCAGTCCGGGACAGGGGTTCGGCGATAGCAATCAGCCCCAGCATTTT. The V gene is TRBV27, the J gene TRBJ1-5, with TRBD1 matching 10 bases. The germline CDR1 and CDR2 sequences are MNHEY and SMNVEV (reference sequence). Germline trimming cut 5 bases from V and 0 bases from J; bases unmatched to any gene: 10. CDR3 length: 18 residues.